Listed here are 17 T cell receptor beta chains from one sample, sequenced in a study of T cell clonality in common variable immunodeficiency. Assay used: immunoSEQ multiplex PCR; TCRdb lists only in-frame clones, some missing. The sample yields 55,000 to 65,000 clones, without any singletons. The sequencing input was peripheral blood mononuclear cells. These receptors were obtained from a person aged 18 to 75 in good health.

This clone has at least ten counts. Sequencing ends 3 residues short of the CDR3 end; the germline J gene provides the rest. The rearrangement links TRBV12-3 or TRBV12-4 to TRBJ2-1; 12 bases fit TRBD1. The trim removed 5 bases at V and 6 bases at J, leaving 5 bases unmatched. This CDR3 contains 15 residues. The CDR3 is CASSPGQGAVNEQFF. CDR3 DNA (partial): TGTGCCAGCAGTCCGGGACAGGGGGCGGTCAATGAG.

This clone has at least ten counts. The read stops 3 residues short of the end of the CDR3; the missing end is completed from the germline J gene. The V call is TRBV20-1, the J call TRBJ2-1; 8 nucleotides align to TRBD2. CDR3 length equals 15 residues. The germline V gene encodes CDR1 DFQATT and CDR2 SNEGSKA (reference sequence). J was trimmed by 2 bases and V by 2 bases; bases with no gene match: 5. Incomplete CDR3 DNA: TGCAGTGCTAGAAAATCGGGACTAGCCTACAATGAG. Translation gives CSARKSGLAYNE. The CDR3, in full, reads CSARKSGLAYNEQFF.

In its sample, this clone was seen many times. The DNA ends 3 residues before the CDR3 does, and the rest of the CDR3 is filled in from the germline J gene. This chain connects TRBV29-1 to TRBJ2-6, with a tentative D call TRBD2 (6 bases). Germline CDR1 SQVTM, CDR2 ANQGSEA. This CDR3 comprises 16 residues. Trimming pared 5 bases from V and 0 bases from J, leaving 14 bases between. The CDR3 region is CSVRGEVDSGANVLTF. CDR3 DNA, as far as it was read: TGCAGCGTTCGCGGGGAGGTGGACTCTGGGGCCAACGTC.

This clone was seen at least ten times. The read ends 3 residues shy of where the CDR3 ends; the end is completed using the germline J gene. The gene calls are TRBV28 and TRBJ2-7; 7 nucleotides align to TRBD2. CDR1 and CDR2 (germline): MDHEN, SYDVKM. The V gene end was trimmed by 7 bases and the J gene end by 5 bases; junction bases not matched to a gene: 14. The CDR3 runs to 15 residues. Incomplete CDR3 DNA: TGTGCCAGCATCTCCGGGGGGACCTCTTTCAACGAG. It specifies CASISGGTSFNE. The complete CDR3 protein is CASISGGTSFNEQYF.

Ten or more counts support this clone. CDR3 sequence: CSAYSTSGSGNEQFF. Partial CDR3 DNA: TGCAGTGCCTATTCGACTAGCGGGAGTGGCAATGAG. This chain joins TRBV20-1 and TRBJ2-1; 12 bases are a match to TRBD2. The sequenced fragment ends 3 residues before the CDR3 boundary, so the rest is inferred from the germline J gene. J lost 6 bases, V lost 6 bases, and 9 bases had no gene match. This CDR3 is 15 amino acids long. Germline CDR1 DFQATT, CDR2 SNEGSKA (reference sequence).

This clone was counted ten times or more. The read gets to within 3 residues of the CDR3 end, and the germline J gene fills in the rest. Other DNA sequences in this sample translate to the same CDR3. The J gene is TRBJ1-5, the V gene TRBV16; D not certain. CDR1 is KGHSY, CDR2 FQNENV, per germline. V was cut by 0 bases and J by 3 bases, with 9 bases left in between. The CDR3 extends over 15 amino acids. Incomplete CDR3 DNA: TGTGCCAGCAGCCAATCTGGGCAGTCCAATCAGCCC. Protein product: CASSQSGQSNQP. From start to end, the CDR3 is CASSQSGQSNQPQHF.

This clone has just a few counts. The read falls 3 residues short of the CDR3 end, and the missing part is taken from the germline J gene. The J gene is TRBJ2-5, the V gene TRBV5-5; D is ambiguous. Deletions cut 4 bases from V and 7 bases from J, with 11 bases between. This CDR3 has 12 amino acids. Germline lookup yields CDR1 SGHKS and CDR2 YYEKEE (reference sequence). Incomplete CDR3 DNA: TGTGCCAGCAGCCCGAGATTGCGGACC. This gives the protein CASSPRLRT. The whole CDR3 sequence reads CASSPRLRTQYF. The variable domain in full, completed from reference TRBV5-5 and TRBJ2-5, reads DAGVTQSPTHLIKTRGQQVTLRCSPISGHKSVSWYQQVLGQGPQFIFQYYEKEERGRGNFPDRFSARQFPNYSSELNVNALLLGDSALYLCASSPRLRTQYFGPGTRLLVL.

This clone was recorded at least ten times. The read comes to an end 3 residues before the CDR3 does, leaving the germline J gene to fill in the end. The chain recombines TRBV29-1 with TRBJ2-2; 9 positions agree with TRBD2. This CDR3 comprises 15 residues. Germline assignment: CDR1 SQVTM and CDR2 ANQGSEA. Germline trimming cut 4 bases from V and 5 bases from J; bases unmatched to any gene: 8. The CDR3 bases that were read are TGCAGCGTTGTTAGCGGGAGCTCAGAAACCGGGGAG. It encodes CSVVSGSSETGE. In full, the CDR3 is CSVVSGSSETGELFF.

Many counts were recorded for this clone. Read sequence stops 3 residues before the CDR3 end, and the germline J gene provides the missing end. The genes are TRBV6-2 or TRBV6-3 and TRBJ2-7; D remains ambiguous. Trimming cost V 6 bases and J 3 bases, with 18 bases left between them. The CDR3 is 15 amino acids. Germline CDR1 reads MNHEY; CDR2 reads SVGEGT. The CDR3 protein is CASSRHQSPHYEQYF. The part of the CDR3 DNA that was read is TGTGCCAGCAGCCGACACCAATCCCCCCACTACGAG.

This clone was detected ten times or more. The read stops 3 residues short of the end of the CDR3; the missing end is completed from the germline J gene. This chain joins TRBV5-6 and TRBJ2-7, with 7 positions matching TRBD1. The CDR3 extends over 13 amino acids. V lost 4 bases and J lost 3; bases outside the gene matches: 4. Germline V gene lookup returns CDR1 SGHDT and CDR2 YYEEEE. Partial CDR3 DNA: TGTGCCAGCAGCCTAACAGGGGACTACGAG. Protein: CASSLTGDYE. The whole CDR3 protein is CASSLTGDYEQYF.

This clone was seen at least ten times. The CDR3 end is not reached by the read, which stops 3 residues before it; the germline J gene fills it in. The chain employs TRBV28 and TRBJ2-7; TRBD2 aligns across 11 bases. The CDR3 has 15 residues. Unmatched junction bases numbered 4, after V lost 2 bases and J lost 4 bases. Germline V gene data show CDR1 as MDHEN and CDR2 as SYDVKM. CDR3 DNA, as far as it was read: TGTGCCAGCAGTTTAGAGGGACTAGCGGCTTACGAG. Protein sequence: CASSLEGLAAYE. The full CDR3 is CASSLEGLAAYEQYF.

This clone came up many times. The read terminates 3 residues before the CDR3 end, so the remaining end is supplied by the germline J gene. This sequence joins TRBV20-1 and TRBJ2-2, with D perhaps TRBD1 (6 bases). The CDR3 runs 14 residues. Germline assignment: CDR1 DFQATT and CDR2 SNEGSKA (reference sequence). Between the trimmed V and J ends, which lost 3 bases and 1 base, there was a span of 9 bases. The CDR3 is CSARQGGNTGELFF. The sequenced CDR3 bases are TGCAGTGCTAGGCAAGGGGGGAACACCGGGGAG.

This clone occurred many times. The read terminates 3 residues ahead of where the CDR3 ends, so the germline J gene completes it. This sequence joins TRBV20-1 and TRBJ1-1; D unclear. V was pared by 2 bases and J by 6 bases, with 7 bases between. Germline assignment: CDR1 DFQATT and CDR2 SNEGSKA (reference sequence). This CDR3 region has 11 residues. The CDR3 is CSARLGPEAFF. CDR3 DNA, as far as it was read: TGCAGTGCTAGACTAGGTCCTGAA.

Comments on this clone: The CDR3 end is not reached by the read, which stops 3 residues before it; the germline J gene fills it in. V gene TRBV7-9 combines with J gene TRBJ1-1; TRBD1 aligns across 11 bases. Germline CDR1 is SEHNR and CDR2 is FQNEAQ (reference sequence). The CDR3 covers 14 residues. CDR3 DNA, as far as it was read: TGTGCCAGCAGCTCGGACAGGGGGCAGGTGTAT. Its protein product is CASSSDRGQVY. The CDR3 reads in full as CASSSDRGQVYAFF.

This clone has a count of ten or more. From the germline J gene comes the end of the CDR3, since the read stops 3 residues before it. This chain uses TRBV6-2 or TRBV6-3 with TRBJ1-1, with 11 bases identical to TRBD1. The CDR3 contains 14 residues. J was trimmed by 5 bases and V by 7 bases; bases with no gene match: 6. Looked up from germline, CDR1 is MNHEY and CDR2 is SVGEGT. The CDR3 here is CASKRGQGATEAFF. Incomplete CDR3 DNA: TGTGCCAGCAAAAGAGGACAGGGGGCAACTGAA.

This clone was seen many times. The read stops 3 residues short of the end of the CDR3; the missing end is completed from the germline J gene. The V gene is TRBV19, the J gene TRBJ1-4, with 7 bases lining up with TRBD1. The CDR3 is 14 residues long. The germline CDR1 and CDR2 sequences are LNHDA and SQIVND (reference sequence). The V gene end was trimmed by 6 bases and the J gene end by 0 bases; junction bases not matched to a gene: 1. The CDR3 sequence: CASRGTATNEKLFF. The CDR3 DNA, read in part, is TGTGCCAGTAGGGGGACAGCAACTAATGAAAAA.

This clone was detected many times. The CDR3 end lies 3 residues beyond the end of the read and is filled in from the germline J gene. V usage is TRBV20-1 and J usage is TRBJ2-5; 8 bases map to TRBD1. Trimming at V came to 3 bases and at J to 4 bases, leaving 7 bases not matched to a gene. In germline, CDR1 is DFQATT, CDR2 SNEGSKA (reference sequence). This CDR3 spans 14 amino acids. CDR3 DNA (partial): TGCAGTGCTAGCACACCAGACAGGGGAGAGACC. As protein: CSASTPDRGET. The full CDR3 sequence reads CSASTPDRGETQYF.